The 3 T cell receptor beta chains listed next were all sequenced from one sample in a study of cytomegalovirus exposure and HLA in healthy donors. The primer mix had 60 Vbeta and 13 Jbeta primers. Sequencing used immunoSEQ multiplex PCR; TCRdb keeps in-frame clones, though not all of them. The sample has some 110,000 clones; roughly 82% are singletons. Specimen: PBMCs. The source of these receptors is a man in his fifties in good health and CMV-seronegative.

The chain combines TRBV5-4 with TRBJ2-1; 15 bases fit TRBD2. Germline CDR1 SGHNT, CDR2 YYREEE (reference sequence). The CDR3 spans 16 residues. Trimming cost V 7 bases and J 1 base; bases outside gene matches: 3. Written as DNA, the CDR3 is TGTGCCAGCGGACTAGCGGGGGGGTATTCCTACAATGAGCAGTTCTTC. Its protein product is CASGLAGGYSYNEQFF.

The chain is built from TRBV5-1 and TRBJ1-1; TRBD1 might be the D (5 bases). Trimming removed 3 bases at V and 11 bases at J, with 11 bases between. This CDR3 is built from 11 residues. Germline values: CDR1 SGHRS, CDR2 YFSETQ. The CDR3 is CASSWQGMAFF. Written as DNA, the CDR3 is TGCGCCAGCAGCTGGCAGGGTATGGCTTTCTTT.

The chain combines TRBV11-2 with TRBJ2-1; 9 positions agree with TRBD2. V was pared by 5 bases and J by 8 bases, with 10 bases of the junction left unmatched. This CDR3 has 15 residues. Looked up from germline, CDR1 is SGHAT and CDR2 is FQNNGV. The chain's CDR3 is CASSRGRGGLYEQFF. As DNA, the CDR3 is TGTGCCAGCAGCCGCGGGAGGGGGGGCCTATATGAGCAGTTCTTC.